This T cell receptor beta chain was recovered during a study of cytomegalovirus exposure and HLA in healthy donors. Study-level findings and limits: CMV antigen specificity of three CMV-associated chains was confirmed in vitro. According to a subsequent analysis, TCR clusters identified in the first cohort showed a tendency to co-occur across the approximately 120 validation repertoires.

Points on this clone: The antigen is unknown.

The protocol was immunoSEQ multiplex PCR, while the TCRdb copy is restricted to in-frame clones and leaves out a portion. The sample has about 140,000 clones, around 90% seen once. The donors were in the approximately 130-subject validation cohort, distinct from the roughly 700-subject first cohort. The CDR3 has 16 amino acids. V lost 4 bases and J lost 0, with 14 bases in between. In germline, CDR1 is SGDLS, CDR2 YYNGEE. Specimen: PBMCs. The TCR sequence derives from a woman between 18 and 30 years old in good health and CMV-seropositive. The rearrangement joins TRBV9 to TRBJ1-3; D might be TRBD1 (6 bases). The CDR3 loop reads CASSFNRVISGNTIYF. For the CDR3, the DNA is TGTGCCAGCAGCTTCAACAGGGTCATCTCTGGAAACACCATATATTTT.